This T cell receptor beta chain emerged from a study of CD8 T cells in Susac syndrome. The authors reverse transcribed about 0.5 to 1 ug RNA with random hexamers. TCRdb itself ran the immunoSEQ multiplex PCR reads through MiXCR, one entry per CDR3 protein. Of just under 150,000 distinct CDR3 sequences listed, 94% are singletons. The CDR3 length is 15 residues. Germline CDR1 reads SGHDT; CDR2 reads YYEEEE. V dropped 4 bases and J dropped 2; count of bases not matched to a gene: 7. This sequence was found in a human donor in good health. The sequencing sample was made of CD4+ T cells from PBMCs. J is TRBJ2-7 and V is TRBV5-6; 9 nucleotides line up with TRBD1. CDR3 nucleotides: TGTGCCAGCAGCGTAACAGGGGGCCTTCCCTACGAGCAGTACTTC. Encoded protein: CASSVTGGLPYEQYF.